This T cell receptor beta chain was sequenced for a study of T-cell memory formation after mild COVID-19. This CDR3 has 14 amino acids. V lost 4 bases, J lost 2 bases, and 11 bases lay in between. TCR alpha and TCR beta cDNA libraries carrying sample barcodes and UMIs were produced by 5'RACE using constant-segment primers. TCRdb re-called the 5' RACE reads with MiXCR, one entry per CDR3 protein. The table has about 410,000 distinct CDR3 sequences, 18% seen once; the top ten hold about a fifth. This TCR was sampled from a man between 18 and 35 years old who had mild COVID-19 (a few samples of this study predate the infection). Cell type and time point are not known. Sequenced: PBMCs or a T cell subset sorted from them (not recorded which). The chain has TRBV12-3 or TRBV12-4 and TRBJ2-5; no clear D. The CDR3: CASSWKYTQETQYF. The CDR3 coding sequence is TGTGCCAGCAGTTGGAAGTACACTCAAGAGACCCAGTACTTC.